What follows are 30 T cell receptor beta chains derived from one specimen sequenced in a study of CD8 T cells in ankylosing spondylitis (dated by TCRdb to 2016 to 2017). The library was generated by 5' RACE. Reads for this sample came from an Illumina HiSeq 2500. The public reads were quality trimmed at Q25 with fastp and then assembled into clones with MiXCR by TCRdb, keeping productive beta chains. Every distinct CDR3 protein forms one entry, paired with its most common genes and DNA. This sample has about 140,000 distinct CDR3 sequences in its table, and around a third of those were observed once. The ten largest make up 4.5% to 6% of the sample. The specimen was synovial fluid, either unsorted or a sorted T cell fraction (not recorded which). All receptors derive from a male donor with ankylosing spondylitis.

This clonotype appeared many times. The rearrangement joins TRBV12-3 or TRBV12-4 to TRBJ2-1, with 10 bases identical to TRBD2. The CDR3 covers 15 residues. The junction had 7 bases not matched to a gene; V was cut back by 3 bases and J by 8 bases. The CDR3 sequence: CASSFSSSGRHEQFF. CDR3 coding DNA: TGTGCCAGCAGTTTCTCCTCTAGCGGGAGACATGAGCAGTTCTTC.

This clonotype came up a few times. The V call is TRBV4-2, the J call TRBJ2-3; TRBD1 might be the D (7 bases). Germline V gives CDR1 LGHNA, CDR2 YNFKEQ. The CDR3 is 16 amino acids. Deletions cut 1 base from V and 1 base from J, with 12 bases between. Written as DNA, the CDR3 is TGTGCCAGCAGCCAAGTCAGGGGGGAGGGCACAGATACGCAGTATTTT. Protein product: CASSQVRGEGTDTQYF.

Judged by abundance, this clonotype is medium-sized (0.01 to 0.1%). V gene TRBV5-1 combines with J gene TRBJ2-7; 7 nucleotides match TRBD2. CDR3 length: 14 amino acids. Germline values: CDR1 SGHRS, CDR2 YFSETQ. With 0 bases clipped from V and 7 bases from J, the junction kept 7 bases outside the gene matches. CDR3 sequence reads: CASSLVGLGGEQYF. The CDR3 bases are TGCGCCAGCAGCTTGGTTGGACTAGGCGGGGAGCAGTACTTC.

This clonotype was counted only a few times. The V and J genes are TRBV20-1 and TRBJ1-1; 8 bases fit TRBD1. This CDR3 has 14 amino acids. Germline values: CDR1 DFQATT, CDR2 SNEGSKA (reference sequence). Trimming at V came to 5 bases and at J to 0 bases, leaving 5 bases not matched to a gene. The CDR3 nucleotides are TGCAGTGCTCGAACGGACAGGGTGAACACTGAAGCTTTCTTT. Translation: CSARTDRVNTEAFF.

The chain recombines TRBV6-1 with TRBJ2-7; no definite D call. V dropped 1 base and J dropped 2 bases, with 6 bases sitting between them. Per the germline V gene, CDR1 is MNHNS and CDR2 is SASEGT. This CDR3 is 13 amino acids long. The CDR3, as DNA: TGTGCCAGCAGTGAAGGTATAGCCTACGAGCAGTACTTC. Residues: CASSEGIAYEQYF.

In DNA, the CDR3 is TGTGCCAGCACCCTACGCCGGAGCACAGATACGCAGTATTTT. Amino acids: CASTLRRSTDTQYF. The V and J genes are TRBV6-1 and TRBJ2-3, with D unclear. V lost 7 bases to trimming and J lost 0 bases, with 11 bases between them. The CDR3 is 14 residues long. The germline V gene encodes CDR1 MNHNS and CDR2 SASEGT.

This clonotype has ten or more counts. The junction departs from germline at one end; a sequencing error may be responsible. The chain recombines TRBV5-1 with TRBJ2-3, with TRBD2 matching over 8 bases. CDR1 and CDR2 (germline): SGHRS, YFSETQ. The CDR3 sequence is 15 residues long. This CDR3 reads CASSLAGRGTDTQYF. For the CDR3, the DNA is TGTGCCAGCAGCTTAGCGGGAAGGGGCACAGATACGCAGTATTTT.

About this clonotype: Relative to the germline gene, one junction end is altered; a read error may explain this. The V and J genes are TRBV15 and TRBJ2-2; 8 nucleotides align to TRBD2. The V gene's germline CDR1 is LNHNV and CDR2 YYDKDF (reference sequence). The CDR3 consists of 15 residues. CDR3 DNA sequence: TGTGCCACCAGCCCTCGGACTAGCAACAGCGGGGAGCTGTTTTTT. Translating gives CATSPRTSNSGELFF.

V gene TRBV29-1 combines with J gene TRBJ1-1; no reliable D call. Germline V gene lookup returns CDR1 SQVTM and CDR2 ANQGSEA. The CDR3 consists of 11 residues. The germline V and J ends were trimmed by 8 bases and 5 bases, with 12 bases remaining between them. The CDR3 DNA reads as TGCAGCCCCGCGGTAGCGACTGAAGCTTTCTTT. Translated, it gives CSPAVATEAFF. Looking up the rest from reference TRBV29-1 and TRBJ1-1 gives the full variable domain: SAVISQKPSRDICQRGTSLTIQCQVDSQVTMMFWYRQQPGQSLTLIATANQGSEATYESGFVIDKFPISRPNLTFSTLTVSNMSPEDSSIYLCSPAVATEAFFGQGTRLTVV.

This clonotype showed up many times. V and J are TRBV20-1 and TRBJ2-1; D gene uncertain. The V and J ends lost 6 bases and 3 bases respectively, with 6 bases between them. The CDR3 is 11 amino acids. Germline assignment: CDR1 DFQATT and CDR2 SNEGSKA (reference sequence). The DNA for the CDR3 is TGCAGTGCGCCCCTCTACAATGAGCAGTTCTTC. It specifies CSAPLYNEQFF.

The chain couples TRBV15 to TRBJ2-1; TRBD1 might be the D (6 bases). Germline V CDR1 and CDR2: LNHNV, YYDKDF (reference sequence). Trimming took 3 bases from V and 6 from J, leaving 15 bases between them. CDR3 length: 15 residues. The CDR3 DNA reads TGTGCCACCAGCAGTCCCAGGGGCCGGTCCAATGAGCAGTTCTTC. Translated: CATSSPRGRSNEQFF.

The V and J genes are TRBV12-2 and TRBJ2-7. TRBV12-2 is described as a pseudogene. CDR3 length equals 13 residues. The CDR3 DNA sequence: TGTGCAAGTCGCTTAGCCCTTTCTTACGAGCAGTACTTC. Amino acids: CASRLALSYEQYF.

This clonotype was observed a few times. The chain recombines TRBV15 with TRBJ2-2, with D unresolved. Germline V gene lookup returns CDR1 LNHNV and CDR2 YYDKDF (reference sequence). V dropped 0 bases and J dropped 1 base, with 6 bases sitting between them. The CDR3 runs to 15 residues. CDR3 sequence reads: CATSRDRGNTGELFF. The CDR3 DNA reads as TGTGCCACCAGCAGAGATAGAGGGAACACCGGGGAGCTGTTTTTT. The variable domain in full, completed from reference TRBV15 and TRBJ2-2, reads DAMVIQNPRYQVTQFGKPVTLSCSQTLNHNVMYWYQQKSSQAPKLLFHYYDKDFNNEADTPDNFQSRRPNTSFCFLDIRSPGLGDTAMYLCATSRDRGNTGELFFGEGSRLTVL.

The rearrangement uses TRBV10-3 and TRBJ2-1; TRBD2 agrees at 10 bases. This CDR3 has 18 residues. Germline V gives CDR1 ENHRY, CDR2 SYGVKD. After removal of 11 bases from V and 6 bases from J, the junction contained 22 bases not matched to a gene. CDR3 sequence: CASTPGGLAGESPNEQFF. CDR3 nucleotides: TGTGCCTCCACCCCGGGAGGGCTAGCGGGAGAATCCCCCAATGAGCAGTTCTTC.

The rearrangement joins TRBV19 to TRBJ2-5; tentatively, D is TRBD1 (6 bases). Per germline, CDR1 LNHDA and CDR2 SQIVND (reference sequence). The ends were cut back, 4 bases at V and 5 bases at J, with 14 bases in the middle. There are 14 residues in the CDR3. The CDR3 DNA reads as TGTGCCAGTAGTACCGGACAGCCGGGGGAGACCCAGTACTTC. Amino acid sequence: CASSTGQPGETQYF.

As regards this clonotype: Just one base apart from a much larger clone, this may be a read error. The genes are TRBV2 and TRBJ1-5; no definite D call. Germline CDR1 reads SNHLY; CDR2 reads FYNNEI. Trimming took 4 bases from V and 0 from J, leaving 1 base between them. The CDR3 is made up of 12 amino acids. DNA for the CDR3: TGTGCCAGCAGTGGTAGCAATCAGCCCCAGCATTTT. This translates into CASSGSNQPQHF.

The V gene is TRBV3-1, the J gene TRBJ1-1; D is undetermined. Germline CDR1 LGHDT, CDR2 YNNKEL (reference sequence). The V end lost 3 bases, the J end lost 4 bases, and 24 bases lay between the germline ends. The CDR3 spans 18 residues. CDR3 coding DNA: TGTGCCAGCAGCCAGAAGGTCCCCCGAACGGTTTGGGTCACTGAAGCTTTCTTT. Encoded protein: CASSQKVPRTVWVTEAFF.

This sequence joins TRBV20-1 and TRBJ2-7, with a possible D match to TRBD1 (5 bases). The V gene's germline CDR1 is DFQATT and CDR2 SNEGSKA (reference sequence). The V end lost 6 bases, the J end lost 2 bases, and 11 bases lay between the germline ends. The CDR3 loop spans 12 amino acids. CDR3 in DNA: TGCAGTGCCCCGGACACGACCTACGAGCAGTACTTC. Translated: CSAPDTTYEQYF.

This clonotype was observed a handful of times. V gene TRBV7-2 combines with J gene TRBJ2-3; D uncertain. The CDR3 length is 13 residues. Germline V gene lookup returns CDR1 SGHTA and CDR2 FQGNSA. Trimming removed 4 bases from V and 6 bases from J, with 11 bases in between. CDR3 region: CASSSDPEDTQYF. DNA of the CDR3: TGTGCCAGCAGCTCCGACCCGGAGGATACGCAGTATTTT.

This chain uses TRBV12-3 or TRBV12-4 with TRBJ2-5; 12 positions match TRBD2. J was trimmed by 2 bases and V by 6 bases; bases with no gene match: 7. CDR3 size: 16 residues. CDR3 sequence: CASSSRLAGDQETQYF. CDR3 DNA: TGTGCCAGCAGCTCAAGACTAGCGGGGGATCAAGAGACCCAGTACTTC.

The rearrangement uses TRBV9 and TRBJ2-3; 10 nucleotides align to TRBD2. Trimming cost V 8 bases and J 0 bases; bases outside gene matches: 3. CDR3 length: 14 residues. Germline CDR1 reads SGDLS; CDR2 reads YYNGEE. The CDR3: CASGLAASTDTQYF. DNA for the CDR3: TGTGCCAGTGGACTAGCGGCTAGCACAGATACGCAGTATTTT.

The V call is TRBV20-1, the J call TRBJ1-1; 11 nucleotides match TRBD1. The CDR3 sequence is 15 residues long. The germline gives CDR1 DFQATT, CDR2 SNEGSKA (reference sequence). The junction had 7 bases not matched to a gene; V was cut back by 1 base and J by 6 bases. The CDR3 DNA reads TGCAGTGCTAGAGTCTGGGACAGGGGGTTCCCTGAAGCTTTCTTT. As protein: CSARVWDRGFPEAFF.

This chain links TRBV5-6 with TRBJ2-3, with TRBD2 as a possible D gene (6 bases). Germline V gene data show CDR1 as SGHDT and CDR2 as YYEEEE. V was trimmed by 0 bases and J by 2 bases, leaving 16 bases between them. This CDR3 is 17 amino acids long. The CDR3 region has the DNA TGTGCCAGCAGCTTGGTGGTGGCAGCGGGCTTCACAGATACGCAGTATTTT. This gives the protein CASSLVVAAGFTDTQYF.

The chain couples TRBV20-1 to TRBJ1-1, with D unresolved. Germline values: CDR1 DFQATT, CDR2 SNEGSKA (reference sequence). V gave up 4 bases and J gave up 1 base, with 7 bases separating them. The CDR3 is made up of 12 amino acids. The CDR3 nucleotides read TGCAGTGCTACCCATTGGAACACTGAAGCTTTCTTT. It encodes CSATHWNTEAFF.

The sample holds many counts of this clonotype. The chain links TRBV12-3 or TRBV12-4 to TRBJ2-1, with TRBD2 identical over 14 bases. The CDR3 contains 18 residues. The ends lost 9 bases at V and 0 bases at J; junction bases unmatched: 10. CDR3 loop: CASTRPGTSGSSYNEQFF. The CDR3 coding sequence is TGTGCCAGTACGCGTCCGGGGACTAGCGGGAGCTCCTACAATGAGCAGTTCTTC.

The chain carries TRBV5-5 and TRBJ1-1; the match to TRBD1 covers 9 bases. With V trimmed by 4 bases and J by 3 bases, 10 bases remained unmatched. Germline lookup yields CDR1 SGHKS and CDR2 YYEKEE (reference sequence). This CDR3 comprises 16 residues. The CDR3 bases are TGTGCCAGCAGCATCTCCCCTCGGACAGGGGACACTGAAGCTTTCTTT. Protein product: CASSISPRTGDTEAFF.

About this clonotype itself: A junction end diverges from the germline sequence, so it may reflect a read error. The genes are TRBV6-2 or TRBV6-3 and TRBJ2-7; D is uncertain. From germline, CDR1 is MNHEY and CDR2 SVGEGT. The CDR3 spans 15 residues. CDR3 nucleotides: TGTGCCAGCAGCCCTCGACTGGCAAGCTCCTACGGGCAGTACTTC. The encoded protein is CASSPRLASSYGQYF.

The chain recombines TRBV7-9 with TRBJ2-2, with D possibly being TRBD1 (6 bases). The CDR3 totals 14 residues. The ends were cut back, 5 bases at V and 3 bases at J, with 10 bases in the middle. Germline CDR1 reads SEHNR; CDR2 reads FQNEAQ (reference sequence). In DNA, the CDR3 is TGTGCCAGCAGCCCTAACAGGGACACCGGGGAGCTGTTTTTT. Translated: CASSPNRDTGELFF.

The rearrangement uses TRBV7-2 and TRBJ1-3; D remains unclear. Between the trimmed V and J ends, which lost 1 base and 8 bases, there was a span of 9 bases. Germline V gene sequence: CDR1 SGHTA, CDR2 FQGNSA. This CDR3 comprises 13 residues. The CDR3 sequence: CASSLGLEDTIYF. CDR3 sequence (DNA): TGTGCCAGCAGCTTAGGGCTCGAAGACACCATATATTTT.

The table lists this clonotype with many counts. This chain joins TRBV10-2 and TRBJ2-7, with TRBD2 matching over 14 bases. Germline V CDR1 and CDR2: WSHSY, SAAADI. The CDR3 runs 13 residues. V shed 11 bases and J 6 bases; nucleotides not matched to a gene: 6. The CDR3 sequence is CASRLAGGREQYF. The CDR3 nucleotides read TGCGCCTCACGACTAGCGGGAGGGCGCGAGCAGTACTTC.